The source of this T cell receptor beta chain is a study of blood T cell repertoires in COVID-19. Overall study context: COVID-19 samples collected from the United States, Italy and Spain covered acute and convalescent phases.

The table came from immunoSEQ multiplex PCR; TCRdb's copy has only in-frame clones and leaves some out. The table has about 200,000 clones, around 80% seen once. CDR1 SGHRS and CDR2 YFSETQ come from the germline V gene. The V end was cut by 3 bases, the J end by 1 base, with 8 bases between. CDR3 size: 13 residues. The chain combines TRBV5-1 with TRBJ2-7; D uncertain. This receptor was taken from a human donor with acute or convalescent COVID-19. The donor label of this sample is uncertain. Sequenced sample: peripheral blood. CDR3 sequence (DNA): TGCGCCAGCAGCTCCGAGGTATCCTACGAGCAGTACTTC. It codes for CASSSEVSYEQYF. The variable domain in full, with the rest retrieved from reference TRBV5-1 and TRBJ2-7, is KAGVTQTPRYLIKTRGQQVTLSCSPISGHRSVSWYQQTPGQGLQFLFEYFSETQRNKGNFPGRFSGRQFSNSRSEMNVSTLELGDSALYLCASSSEVSYEQYFGPGTRLTVT.